What follows is one T cell receptor beta chain and its context. Its cognate antigen is unknown. Libraries were prepared by immunoSEQ multiplex PCR; TCRdb keeps only in-frame clonotypes and omits some of them. Of 26,000 or so clones in the sample, under 80% were seen once. These data belong to a study of CD4 T cells in relation to SARS-CoV-2 and coronaviruses. Looking at the study overall: PBMCs were cultured with antigen for less than twelve days before TCR beta sequencing.

CD4+ T cells from unexposed donors were obtained before the COVID-19 pandemic (2011-2018). After roughly ten days of culture, CD4+ T cells were isolated. Unexposed-donor CD4+ T cells were probed with SARS-CoV-2 S/N and four cold-coronavirus spikes, cells permitting. Cultures received half-medium IL-2 refreshes on days 3 and 7. CDR3 length: 16 amino acids. The V and J ends lost 0 bases and 6 bases, in that order; junction bases with no gene match: 9. CDR1 is MNHEY and CDR2 is SVGEGT in the germline V gene. The sequenced sample consisted of CD4+ T cells from PBMCs, cultured in vitro. The chain is built from TRBV6-2 or TRBV6-3 and TRBJ2-7, with 9 nucleotides matching TRBD2. This receptor was identified in a human donor in good health. The CDR3 DNA is TGTGCCAGCAGTTACTCGGGCGGCGGGAGGGCCGTCGAGCAGTACTTC. It translates to CASSYSGGGRAVEQYF.